This T cell receptor beta chain derives from a study of blood T cell repertoires in COVID-19. Study at large: The cDNA or gDNA used as material had been derived from T cells, B-cell-depleted T cells, or PBMCs.

Original processing notes: Nucleated cell number was recorded as an estimate derived from reference gene primer amplification. Profiled with immunoSEQ multiplex PCR; TCRdb holds only in-frame clones, not every one. That table gives V, J and clone size, and the DNA gave D and trimming. The data contain some 450,000 clones, around 88% of them singletons. This clone occurred a few times. Trimming removed 4 bases from V and 4 bases from J, with 10 bases in between. CDR3 length: 13 residues. Germline V gene sequence: CDR1 SQVTM, CDR2 ANQGSEA. The receptor was derived from a woman aged 50 to 65 with COVID-19, enrolled during active disease. This chain uses TRBV29-1 with TRBJ2-2; tentatively, D is TRBD1 (6 bases). Sequenced material: peripheral blood. CDR3 amino acids: CSVVQGFTGELFF. The CDR3 region has the DNA TGCAGCGTTGTACAGGGCTTCACCGGGGAGCTGTTTTTT.